Below, 6 T cell receptor beta chains from the same sample are listed, as sequenced in a study of blood T cells in healthy people across ages (dated by TCRdb to about 2015). The library was generated by 5' RACE. TCRdb records Illumina HiSeq 2500 as the sequencer. The second PCR ran for about 7 to 11 cycles and used a J-beta primer mix along with a sample-barcoded 5' primer. TCRdb ran its own pipeline on the public reads, namely fastp trimming at Q25 and MiXCR clone calling, and kept in-frame beta chains. Each CDR3 protein gets just one entry, which takes the most common genes and DNA from the rows behind it. The sample profile shows roughly 1,700,000 distinct CDR3 sequences; under 30% of them were found once. The top ten clonotypes cover less than 9.5% of the sample. Sequencing used blood. Source of these receptors: a woman under 40 in good health.

This clonotype has only a few counts. One end of the junction is discordant with germline, which a read error may explain. The chain is built from TRBV25-1 and TRBJ1-2; 8 bases map to TRBD1. This CDR3 has 14 residues. In germline, CDR1 is MGHDK, CDR2 SYGVNS. The CDR3 DNA sequence: TGTGCCGGCAGTGACCCCGGACAGGGAAGAGGCTACACCTTC. Translated, it gives CAGSDPGQGRGYTF.

This chain connects TRBV29-1 to TRBJ2-5, with 8 bases fitting TRBD1. After removal of 6 bases from V and 3 bases from J, the junction contained 6 bases not matched to a gene. The CDR3 is 13 residues long. Germline V lookup: CDR1 SQVTM, CDR2 ANQGSEA. In nucleotides, the CDR3 is TGCAGCGTCCAGGGGGCGGCGAAAGAGACCCAGTACTTC. This sequence encodes CSVQGAAKETQYF.

As to this clonotype: The junction and the germline gene differ at one end; a read error may be behind it. The chain recombines TRBV7-2 with TRBJ2-5; D gene unclear. Germline loops: CDR1 SGHTA, CDR2 FQGNSA. This CDR3 spans 12 amino acids. CDR3 region: CACSAERETQYF. The CDR3 DNA sequence: TGTGCCTGCAGCGCCGAGAGAGAGACCCAGTACTTC.

This clonotype showed up just a few times. This chain connects TRBV9 to TRBJ2-3; D is uncertain. The CDR3 spans 12 residues. V was cut by 1 base and J by 8 bases, with 8 bases left in between. The germline gives CDR1 SGDLS, CDR2 YYNGEE. The CDR3 reads CASSVSDRTQYF. The CDR3 DNA sequence: TGTGCCAGCAGCGTATCAGACCGTACGCAGTATTTT. Together with reference TRBV9 and TRBJ2-3, the CDR3 gives the full variable domain: DSGVTQTPKHLITATGQRVTLRCSPRSGDLSVYWYQQSLDQGLQFLIQYYNGEERAKGNILERFSAQQFPDLHSELNLSSLELGDSALYFCASSVSDRTQYFGPGTRLTVL.

As to this clonotype: At one end the junction does not follow the germline gene, possibly because of a read error. The chain recombines TRBV29-1 with TRBJ2-2; 12 positions match TRBD2. This CDR3 has 16 residues. The germline CDR1 and CDR2 sequences are SQVTM and ANQGSEA. CDR3 region: CSARTSGTRNTGEPFF. The CDR3 DNA reads as TGCAGCGCCCGGACTAGCGGGACCCGGAACACCGGGGAGCCGTTTTTT.

The chain has TRBV7-6 and TRBJ1-1, with D perhaps TRBD1 (6 bases). Germline CDR1 SGHVS, CDR2 FNYEAQ. The CDR3 runs to 15 residues. V shed 4 bases and J shed 1 base, with 13 bases lying between them. CDR3 sequence: CASSSRTEANTEAFF. The CDR3 DNA reads TGTGCCAGCAGCTCCAGGACAGAGGCGAACACTGAAGCTTTCTTT.